This T cell receptor (beta chain) stems from a study of blood T cells in healthy people across ages. Study outcomes and limitations: Investigators treated diversity estimates from one million T cells as underestimates. CMV infection status of these donors was not known. TCR beta diversity tracked closely with naive T cell percentage.

The V segment lost 3 bases and the J segment 4 bases; nucleotides outside the gene matches: 7. Looked up from germline, CDR1 is SEHNR and CDR2 is FQNEAQ (reference sequence). This CDR3 is built from 15 residues. In the case of this clonotype: The antigen remains unidentified.

A second about 7 to 11 cycle PCR used barcoded and J-beta primers. TCRdb reprocessed the 5' RACE reads with MiXCR, giving one entry per CDR3 protein. The table includes about 1.1 million distinct CDR3 sequences, 30% to 40% detected once. The specimen sequenced was blood. This rearrangement joins TRBV7-9 to TRBJ2-3; TRBD2 matches at 7 bases. The receptor was isolated from a man younger than 30 in good health. The CDR3 DNA sequence: TGTGCCAGCAGCTTCGGGGACTACTGGGCAGATACGCAGTATTTT. Amino acid sequence: CASSFGDYWADTQYF.